Presented here are 16 T cell receptor beta chains from one specimen sequenced in a study of cytomegalovirus exposure and HLA in healthy donors. The PCR had 60 Vbeta and 13 Jbeta primers. Clones were read by immunoSEQ multiplex PCR, and TCRdb kept only the in-frame ones, dropping some. The data contain about 89,000 clones, 85% of them singletons. The sample consisted of PBMCs. The receptors originated from a man in his forties in good health and CMV-seropositive.

CDR3 residues: CASSLVSRALNEQFF. CDR3 nucleotide sequence: TGCGCCAGCAGCTTGGTTTCCAGGGCTTTAAATGAGCAGTTCTTC. The rearrangement links TRBV5-1 to TRBJ2-1; tentatively, D is TRBD1 (5 bases). The CDR3 is 15 amino acids. V lost 0 bases, J lost 7 bases, and 14 bases lay in between. Germline CDR1 reads SGHRS; CDR2 reads YFSETQ.

V is TRBV4-1 and J is TRBJ2-3, with TRBD1 matching over 7 bases. V was pared by 3 bases and J by 4 bases, with 4 bases of the junction left unmatched. The CDR3 consists of 14 residues. Looked up from germline, CDR1 is MGHRA and CDR2 is YSYEKL. CDR3 sequence: CASSQPGQSDTQYF. CDR3 nucleotides: TGCGCCAGCAGCCAGCCGGGACAGTCAGATACGCAGTATTTT.

CDR3 coding DNA: TGTGCCAGCAGTTTGGGAGGATCTGGGGCCAACGTCCTGACTTTC. Protein sequence: CASSLGGSGANVLTF. The V call is TRBV2, the J call TRBJ2-6; D perhaps matches TRBD2 (6 bases). The CDR3 is 15 residues long. V was pared by 5 bases and J by 1 base, with 9 bases between. Per the germline V gene, CDR1 is SNHLY and CDR2 is FYNNEI.

This clone was found a few times. The rearrangement links TRBV5-1 to TRBJ2-7; D gene unclear. The CDR3 is 16 residues long. V was pared by 0 bases and J by 2 bases, with 15 bases between. CDR1 SGHRS and CDR2 YFSETQ come from the germline V gene. The CDR3 DNA is TGCGCCAGCAGCTTGGAGGCCATGGGCCGGCCCTACGAGCAGTACTTC. This translates into CASSLEAMGRPYEQYF.

The rearrangement uses TRBV19 and TRBJ1-5, with D unclear. The CDR3 extends over 13 amino acids. V gave up 3 bases and J gave up 9 bases, with 12 bases separating them. CDR1 is LNHDA and CDR2 is SQIVND in the germline V gene (reference sequence). The CDR3 loop reads CASSMANTGPQHF. The CDR3 DNA sequence: TGTGCCAGTAGTATGGCCAACACGGGGCCCCAGCATTTT.

The chain has TRBV2 and TRBJ2-4; D is unresolved. The length of the CDR3 is 15 residues. Germline CDR1 reads SNHLY; CDR2 reads FYNNEI. The germline V and J ends were trimmed by 0 bases and 0 bases, with 6 bases remaining between them. The CDR3 loop is CASSEAQEAKNIQYF. The CDR3, as DNA: TGTGCCAGCAGTGAAGCTCAGGAAGCCAAAAACATTCAGTACTTC.

This chain uses TRBV11-2 with TRBJ2-2, with 10 bases lining up with TRBD2. Looked up from germline, CDR1 is SGHAT and CDR2 is FQNNGV. V gave up 3 bases and J gave up 7 bases; unmatched junction bases: 5. The CDR3 extends over 15 amino acids. CDR3 sequence (DNA): TGTGCCAGCAGCTTGGGGACTAGCGTGGGCGGGGAGCTGTTTTTT. Its translation is CASSLGTSVGGELFF.

The rearrangement uses TRBV18 and TRBJ2-3; no reliable D call. Germline CDR1 reads KGHSH; CDR2 reads LQKENI. The CDR3 has 12 amino acids. Trimming stripped 3 bases from V and 2 bases from J, with 3 bases between. Written as DNA, the CDR3 is TGTGCCAGCTCACCGGCCACAGATACGCAGTATTTT. Its translation: CASSPATDTQYF.

CDR3: CASSPAGQGGEKLFF. For the CDR3, the DNA is TGTGCCAGCAGCCCAGCGGGACAGGGCGGCGAAAAACTGTTTTTT. The V call is TRBV7-9, the J call TRBJ1-4; 9 bases fit TRBD1. The CDR3 loop spans 15 amino acids. Germline CDR1 SEHNR, CDR2 FQNEAQ (reference sequence). With 5 bases clipped from V and 8 bases from J, the junction kept 9 bases outside the gene matches.

This sequence joins TRBV9 and TRBJ1-6, with D hard to call. Germline V gene sequence: CDR1 SGDLS, CDR2 YYNGEE. CDR3 size: 15 residues. V was pared by 0 bases and J by 6 bases, with 10 bases between. DNA of the CDR3: TGTGCCAGCAGCGTAGAATCAGGCTCTAATTCACCCCTCCACTTT. The encoded protein is CASSVESGSNSPLHF.

The chain combines TRBV9 with TRBJ2-1; possible D gene TRBD2, 5 bases. In germline, CDR1 is SGDLS, CDR2 YYNGEE. The CDR3 is 16 residues long. Trimming took 0 bases from V and 0 from J, leaving 10 bases between them. In nucleotides, the CDR3 is TGTGCCAGCAGCGTAGGTACGGGGAGCTCCTACAATGAGCAGTTCTTC. It translates to CASSVGTGSSYNEQFF.

This clone has just a few counts. The J gene is TRBJ2-5, the V gene TRBV6-1; 9 bases map to TRBD2. The CDR3 is made up of 18 amino acids. CDR1 is MNHNS, CDR2 SASEGT, per germline. V lost 2 bases and J lost 3; bases outside the gene matches: 13. CDR3 amino acids: CASSEFLGGGAGKETQYF. The CDR3 coding sequence is TGTGCCAGCAGTGAATTTCTGGGCGGGGGGGCAGGAAAAGAGACCCAGTACTTC.

The V call is TRBV10-3, the J call TRBJ2-7, with D tentatively TRBD1 (6 bases). The CDR3 runs 15 residues. The germline gives CDR1 ENHRY, CDR2 SYGVKD. Trimming stripped 8 bases from V and 6 bases from J, with 23 bases between. CDR3 nucleotide sequence: TGTGCCATCCCGCATCCCCGAGGGGGACCCCGCGAGCAGTACTTC. Its translation: CAIPHPRGGPREQYF.

The J gene is TRBJ2-4, the V gene TRBV5-1; tentatively, D is TRBD1 (5 bases). The CDR3 is 14 amino acids. Between the trimmed V and J ends, which lost 6 bases and 0 bases, there was a span of 10 bases. Germline CDR1 reads SGHRS; CDR2 reads YFSETQ. In DNA, the CDR3 is TGCGCCAGCAAGGAAGGGGAAGCCAAAAACATTCAGTACTTC. It is translated as CASKEGEAKNIQYF.

The chain joins TRBV5-1 to TRBJ1-1, with a weak D call TRBD1 (6 bases). V was shortened by 6 bases and J by 5 bases, with 14 bases between the two germline ends. The CDR3 runs to 13 residues. Germline V gene lookup returns CDR1 SGHRS and CDR2 YFSETQ. The CDR3 here is CASNGRGGTEAFF. The CDR3 DNA reads as TGCGCCAGCAACGGCAGGGGTGGGACTGAAGCTTTCTTT.

The rearrangement joins TRBV6-1 to TRBJ1-1; 10 nucleotides agree with TRBD1. The V gene's germline CDR1 is MNHNS and CDR2 SASEGT. Trimming cost V 6 bases and J 3 bases; bases outside gene matches: 7. CDR3 length: 15 amino acids. The CDR3 coding sequence is TGTGCCAGCAGCCAATCCGGACAGGGGGACACTGAAGCTTTCTTT. Its protein product is CASSQSGQGDTEAFF.